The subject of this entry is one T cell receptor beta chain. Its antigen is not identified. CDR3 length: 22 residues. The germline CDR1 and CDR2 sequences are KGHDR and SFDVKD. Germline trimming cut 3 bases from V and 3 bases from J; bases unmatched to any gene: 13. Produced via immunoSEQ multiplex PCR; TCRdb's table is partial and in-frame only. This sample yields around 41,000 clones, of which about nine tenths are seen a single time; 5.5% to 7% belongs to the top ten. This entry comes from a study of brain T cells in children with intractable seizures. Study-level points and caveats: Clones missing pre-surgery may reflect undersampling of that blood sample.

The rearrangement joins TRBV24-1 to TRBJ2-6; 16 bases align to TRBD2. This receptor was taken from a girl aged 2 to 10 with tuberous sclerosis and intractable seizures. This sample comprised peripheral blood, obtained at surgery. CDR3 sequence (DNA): TGTGCCACCAGTGATGGAAGGACCGGGACTAGCGGGGGGGCGCTTGGGGCCAACGTCCTGACTTTC. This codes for CATSDGRTGTSGGALGANVLTF.